These 5 T cell receptor beta chains came from one sample sequenced in a study of response to subunit inactivated influenza vaccine. TCRdb ran MiXCR on the RT-PCR reads and lists one entry per CDR3 protein. The repertoire holds roughly 500,000 distinct CDR3 sequences, with approximately 16% as singletons. This sample comprised CD4+ T cells sorted from PBMCs, obtained less than 25 months after vaccination. These receptors all come from a man between 45 and 75 years old who received an inactivated influenza vaccine.

This clonotype was seen a handful of times. The V gene is TRBV20-1, the J gene TRBJ1-1; D remains unclear. The length of the CDR3 is 11 residues. The germline CDR1 and CDR2 sequences are DFQATT and SNEGSKA (reference sequence). V lost 4 bases, J lost 13 bases, and 16 bases lay in between. CDR3 bases: TGCAGTGCTAACGAGCTGAACATAGATTTCTTT. Residues: CSANELNIDFF.

The rearrangement uses TRBV20-1 and TRBJ1-2, with unresolved D. Germline lookup yields CDR1 DFQATT and CDR2 SNEGSKA (reference sequence). This CDR3 comprises 12 residues. Trimming took 4 bases from V and 4 from J, leaving 10 bases between them. The CDR3 here is CSAIDLSYGYTF. CDR3 bases: TGCAGTGCTATAGATCTGAGCTATGGCTACACCTTC.

V usage is TRBV20-1 and J usage is TRBJ1-2; TRBD1 agrees at 9 bases. The V gene's germline CDR1 is DFQATT and CDR2 SNEGSKA (reference sequence). V dropped 6 bases and J dropped 4; count of bases not matched to a gene: 6. The CDR3 covers 13 residues. The CDR3 protein is CSANTGGSYGYTF. The CDR3 nucleotides are TGCAGTGCCAACACAGGGGGCAGCTATGGCTACACCTTC.

This sequence joins TRBV12-3 or TRBV12-4 and TRBJ2-2; D gene uncertain. The CDR3 extends over 13 amino acids. Trimming cost V 6 bases and J 6 bases, with 11 bases left between them. The chain's CDR3 is CASRTSGPGELFF. CDR3 DNA sequence: TGTGCCAGCAGGACGTCCGGCCCCGGGGAGCTGTTTTTT.

CDR3 DNA: TGCAGCGTCAAAGGACAGGGGGGCACCGGGGAGCTGTTTTTT. As protein: CSVKGQGGTGELFF. This sequence joins TRBV29-1 and TRBJ2-2, with 10 bases lining up with TRBD1. Trimming cost V 6 bases and J 4 bases; bases outside gene matches: 5. Germline CDR1 and CDR2: SQVTM and ANQGSEA. The length of the CDR3 is 14 residues.